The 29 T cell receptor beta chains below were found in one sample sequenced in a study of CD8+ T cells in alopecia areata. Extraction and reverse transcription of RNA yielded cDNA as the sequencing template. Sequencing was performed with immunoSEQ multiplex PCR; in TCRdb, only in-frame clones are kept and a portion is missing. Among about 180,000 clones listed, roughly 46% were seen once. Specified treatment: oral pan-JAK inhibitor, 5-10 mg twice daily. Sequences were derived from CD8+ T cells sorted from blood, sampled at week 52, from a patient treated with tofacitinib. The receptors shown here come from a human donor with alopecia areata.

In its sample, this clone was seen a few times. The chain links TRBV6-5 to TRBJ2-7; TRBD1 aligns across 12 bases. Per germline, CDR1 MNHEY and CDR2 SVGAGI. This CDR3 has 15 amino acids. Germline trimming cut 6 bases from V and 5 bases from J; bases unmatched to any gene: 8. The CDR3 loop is CASRGGTGGFDEQYF. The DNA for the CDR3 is TGTGCCAGCAGAGGCGGGACAGGGGGCTTCGACGAGCAGTACTTC.

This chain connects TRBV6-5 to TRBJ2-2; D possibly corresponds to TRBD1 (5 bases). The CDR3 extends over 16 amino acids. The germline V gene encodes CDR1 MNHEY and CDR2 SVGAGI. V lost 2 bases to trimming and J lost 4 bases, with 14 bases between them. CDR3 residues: CASSYLAERGTGELFF. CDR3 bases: TGTGCCAGCAGTTACCTGGCAGAAAGGGGCACCGGGGAGCTGTTTTTT.

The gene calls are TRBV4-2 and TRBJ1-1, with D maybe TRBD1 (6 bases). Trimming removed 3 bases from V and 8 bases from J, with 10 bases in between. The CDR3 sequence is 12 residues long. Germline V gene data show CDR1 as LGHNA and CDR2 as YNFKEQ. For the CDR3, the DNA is TGTGCCAGCAGCCATGGCGGACAGGAAGCTTTCTTT. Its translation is CASSHGGQEAFF.

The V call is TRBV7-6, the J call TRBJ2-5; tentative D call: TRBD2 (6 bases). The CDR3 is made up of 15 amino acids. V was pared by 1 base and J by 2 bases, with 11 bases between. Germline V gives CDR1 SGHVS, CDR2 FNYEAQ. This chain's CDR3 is CASSLDYGLQETQYF. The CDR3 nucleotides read TGTGCCAGCAGCTTAGACTATGGACTACAAGAGACCCAGTACTTC.

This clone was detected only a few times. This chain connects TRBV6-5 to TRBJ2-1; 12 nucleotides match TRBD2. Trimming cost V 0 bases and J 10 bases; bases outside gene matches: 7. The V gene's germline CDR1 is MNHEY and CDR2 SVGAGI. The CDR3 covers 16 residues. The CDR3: CASSYSWTSGVGEQFF. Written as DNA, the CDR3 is TGTGCCAGCAGTTACTCCTGGACTAGCGGGGTTGGGGAGCAGTTCTTC.

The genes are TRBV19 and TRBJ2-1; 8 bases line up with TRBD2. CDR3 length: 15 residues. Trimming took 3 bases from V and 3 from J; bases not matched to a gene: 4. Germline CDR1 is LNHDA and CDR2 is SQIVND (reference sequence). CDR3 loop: CASSMGLVFYNEQFF. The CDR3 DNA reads TGTGCCAGTAGTATGGGACTAGTCTTCTACAATGAGCAGTTCTTC.

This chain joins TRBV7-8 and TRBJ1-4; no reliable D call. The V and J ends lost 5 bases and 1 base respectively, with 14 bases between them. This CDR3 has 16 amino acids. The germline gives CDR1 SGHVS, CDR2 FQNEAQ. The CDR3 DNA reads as TGTGCCAGCAGCCCCTCGGACTGGGGAACTAATGAAAAACTGTTTTTT. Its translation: CASSPSDWGTNEKLFF.

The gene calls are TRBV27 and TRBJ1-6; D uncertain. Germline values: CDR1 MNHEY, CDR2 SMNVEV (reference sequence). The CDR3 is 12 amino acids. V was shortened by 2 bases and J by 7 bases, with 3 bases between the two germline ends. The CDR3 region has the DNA TGTGCCAGCAGTTTAACGAATTCACCCCTCCACTTT. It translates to CASSLTNSPLHF.

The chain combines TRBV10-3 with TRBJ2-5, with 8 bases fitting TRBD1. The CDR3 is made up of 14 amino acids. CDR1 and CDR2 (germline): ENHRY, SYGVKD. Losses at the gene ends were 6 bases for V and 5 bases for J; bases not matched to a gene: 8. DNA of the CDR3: TGTGCCATCAGCAGAGGACAGGGTACGGAGACCCAGTACTTC. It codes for CAISRGQGTETQYF.

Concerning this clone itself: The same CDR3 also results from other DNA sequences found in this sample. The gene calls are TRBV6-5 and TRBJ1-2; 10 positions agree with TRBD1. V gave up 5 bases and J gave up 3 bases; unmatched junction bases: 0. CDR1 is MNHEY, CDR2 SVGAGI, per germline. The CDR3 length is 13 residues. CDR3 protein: CASSGTGDYGYTF. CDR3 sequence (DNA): TGTGCCAGCAGTGGGACAGGGGACTATGGCTACACCTTC.

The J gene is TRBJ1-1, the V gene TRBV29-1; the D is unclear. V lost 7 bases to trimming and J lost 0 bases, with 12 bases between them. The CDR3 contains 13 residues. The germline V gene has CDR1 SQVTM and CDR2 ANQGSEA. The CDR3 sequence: CSAPDGVNTEAFF. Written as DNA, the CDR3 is TGCAGCGCCCCGGACGGGGTGAACACTGAAGCTTTCTTT.

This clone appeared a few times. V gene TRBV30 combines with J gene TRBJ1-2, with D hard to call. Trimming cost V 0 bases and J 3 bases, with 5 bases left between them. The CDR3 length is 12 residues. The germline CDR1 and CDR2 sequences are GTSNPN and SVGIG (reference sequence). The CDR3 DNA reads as TGTGCCTGGAGTGTACGGGACTATGGCTACACCTTC. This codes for CAWSVRDYGYTF.

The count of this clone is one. In DNA, the CDR3 is TGCGCCAGCAGCTCCTCTCCCTACGAGCAGTACTTC. Translated: CASSSSPYEQYF. The genes are TRBV5-1 and TRBJ2-7; no definite D call. CDR3 length equals 12 residues. Germline CDR1 is SGHRS and CDR2 is YFSETQ. Trimming cost V 3 bases and J 2 bases, with 6 bases left between them.

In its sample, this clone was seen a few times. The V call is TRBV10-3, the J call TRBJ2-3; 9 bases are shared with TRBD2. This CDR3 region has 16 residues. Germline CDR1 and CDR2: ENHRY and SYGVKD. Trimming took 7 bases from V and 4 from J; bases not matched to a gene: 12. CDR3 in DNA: TGTGCCATCATGAACGATGGGCGGGGGGGCCCAGATACGCAGTATTTT. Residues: CAIMNDGRGGPDTQYF.

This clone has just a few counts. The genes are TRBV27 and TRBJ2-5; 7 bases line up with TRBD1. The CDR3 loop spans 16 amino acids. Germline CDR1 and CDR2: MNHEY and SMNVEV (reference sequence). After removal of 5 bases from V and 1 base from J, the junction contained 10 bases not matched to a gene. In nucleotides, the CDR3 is TGTGCCAGCAGTCCCTCCCTGACAGGGACCCAAGAGACCCAGTACTTC. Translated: CASSPSLTGTQETQYF.

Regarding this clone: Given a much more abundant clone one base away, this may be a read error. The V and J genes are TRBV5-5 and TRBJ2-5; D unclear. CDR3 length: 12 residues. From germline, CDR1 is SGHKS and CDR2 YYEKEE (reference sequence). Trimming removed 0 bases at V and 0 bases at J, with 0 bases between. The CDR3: CASSLDQETQYF. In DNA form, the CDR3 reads TGTGCCAGCAGCTTGGACCAAGAGACCCAGTACTTC.

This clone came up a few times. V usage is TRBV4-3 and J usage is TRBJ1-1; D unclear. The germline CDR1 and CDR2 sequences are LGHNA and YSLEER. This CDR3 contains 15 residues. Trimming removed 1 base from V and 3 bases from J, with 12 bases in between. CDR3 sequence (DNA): TGCGCCAGCAGCCAAGTCGGTCGGGGAGACACTGAAGCTTTCTTT. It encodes CASSQVGRGDTEAFF.

The CDR3 loop is CASSEARRGRSTEAFF. CDR3 DNA sequence: TGTGCCAGCAGTGAAGCACGGAGGGGGCGAAGCACTGAAGCTTTCTTT. The chain employs TRBV2 and TRBJ1-1; 7 positions agree with TRBD1. After removal of 0 bases from V and 4 bases from J, the junction contained 8 bases not matched to a gene. This CDR3 comprises 16 residues. Germline V CDR1 and CDR2: SNHLY, FYNNEI. The complete variable domain, with remaining parts taken from reference TRBV2 and TRBJ1-1, reads EPEVTQTPSHQVTQMGQEVILRCVPISNHLYFYWYRQILGQKVEFLVSFYNNEISEKSEIFDDQFSVERPDGSNFTLKIRSTKLEDSAMYFCASSEARRGRSTEAFFGQGTRLTVV.

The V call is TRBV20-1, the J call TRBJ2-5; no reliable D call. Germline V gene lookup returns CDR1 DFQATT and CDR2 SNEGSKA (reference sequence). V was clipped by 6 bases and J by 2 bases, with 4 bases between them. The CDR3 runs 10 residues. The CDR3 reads CSADQETQYF. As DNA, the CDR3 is TGCAGTGCCGATCAAGAGACCCAGTACTTC.

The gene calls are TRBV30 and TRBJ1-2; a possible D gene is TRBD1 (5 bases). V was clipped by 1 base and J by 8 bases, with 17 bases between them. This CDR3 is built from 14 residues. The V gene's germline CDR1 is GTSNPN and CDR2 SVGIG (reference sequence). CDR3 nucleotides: TGTGCCTGGAGTGCTGAGGGGCGTTCTTACGGCTACACCTTC. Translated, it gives CAWSAEGRSYGYTF. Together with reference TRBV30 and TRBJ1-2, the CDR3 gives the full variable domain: SQTIHQWPATLVQPVGSPLSLECTVEGTSNPNLYWYRQAAGRGLQLLFYSVGIGQISSEVPQNLSASRPQDRQFILSSKKLLLSDSGFYLCAWSAEGRSYGYTFGSGTRLTVV.

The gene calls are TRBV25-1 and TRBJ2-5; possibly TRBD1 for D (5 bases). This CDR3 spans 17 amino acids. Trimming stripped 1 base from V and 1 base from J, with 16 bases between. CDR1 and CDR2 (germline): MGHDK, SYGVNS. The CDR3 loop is CASSEFSLTVPQETQYF. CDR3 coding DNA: TGTGCCAGCAGTGAATTTTCACTGACAGTGCCCCAAGAGACCCAGTACTTC.

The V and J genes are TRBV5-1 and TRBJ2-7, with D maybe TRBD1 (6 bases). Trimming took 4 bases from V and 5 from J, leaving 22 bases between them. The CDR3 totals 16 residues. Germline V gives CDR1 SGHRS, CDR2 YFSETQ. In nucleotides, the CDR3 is TGCGCCAGCAGCATGACCGTCTTGGACAGCAGGAACGAGCAGTACTTC. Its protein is CASSMTVLDSRNEQYF.

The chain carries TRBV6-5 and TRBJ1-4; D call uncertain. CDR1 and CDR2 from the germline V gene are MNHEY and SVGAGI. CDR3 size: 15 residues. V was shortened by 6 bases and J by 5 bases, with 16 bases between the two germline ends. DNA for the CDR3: TGTGCCAGCAGCCCCGTCGGCGGAGAGAATGAAAAACTGTTTTTT. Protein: CASSPVGGENEKLFF.

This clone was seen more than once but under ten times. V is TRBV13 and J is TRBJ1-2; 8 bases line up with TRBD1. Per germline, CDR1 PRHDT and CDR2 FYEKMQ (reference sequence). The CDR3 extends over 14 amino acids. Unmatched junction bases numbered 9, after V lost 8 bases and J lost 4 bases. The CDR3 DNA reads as TGTGCCAGCTCCGCCCGGGGGACAGGCTATGGCTACACCTTC. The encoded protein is CASSARGTGYGYTF.

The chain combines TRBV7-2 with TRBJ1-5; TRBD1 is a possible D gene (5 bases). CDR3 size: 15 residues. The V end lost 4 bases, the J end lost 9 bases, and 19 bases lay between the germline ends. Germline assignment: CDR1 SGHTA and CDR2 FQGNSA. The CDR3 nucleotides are TGTGCCAGCAGCTCCCGGACGGCAGGGCAAGCGCCCCAGCATTTT. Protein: CASSSRTAGQAPQHF.

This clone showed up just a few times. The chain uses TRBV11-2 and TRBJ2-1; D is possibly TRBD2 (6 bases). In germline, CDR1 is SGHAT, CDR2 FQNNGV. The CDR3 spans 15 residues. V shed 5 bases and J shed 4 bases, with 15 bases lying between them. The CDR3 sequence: CASSLLEGPYNEQFF. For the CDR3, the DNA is TGTGCCAGCAGCCTACTGGAGGGGCCGTACAATGAGCAGTTCTTC.

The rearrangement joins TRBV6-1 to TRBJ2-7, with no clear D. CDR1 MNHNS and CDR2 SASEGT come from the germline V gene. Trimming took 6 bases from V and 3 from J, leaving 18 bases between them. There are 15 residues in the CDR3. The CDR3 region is CASRLAAEPHYEQYF. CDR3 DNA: TGTGCCAGCAGGCTCGCGGCAGAACCCCACTACGAGCAGTACTTC.

Here the CDR3 reads CASSQTDSVDDTGELFF. CDR3 bases: TGTGCCAGCAGCCAAACCGATAGCGTCGATGACACCGGGGAGCTGTTTTTT. V is TRBV7-9 and J is TRBJ2-2; a weak D match, TRBD2 (5 bases). Germline V gives CDR1 SEHNR, CDR2 FQNEAQ (reference sequence). The CDR3 extends over 17 amino acids. V was trimmed by 5 bases and J by 3 bases, leaving 19 bases between them.

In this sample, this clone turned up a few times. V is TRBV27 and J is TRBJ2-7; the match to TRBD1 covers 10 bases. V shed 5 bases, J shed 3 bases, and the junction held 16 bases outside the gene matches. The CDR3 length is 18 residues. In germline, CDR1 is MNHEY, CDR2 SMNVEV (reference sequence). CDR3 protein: CASSPPPGTGDSIYEQYF. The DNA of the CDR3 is TGTGCCAGCAGTCCCCCCCCCGGGACAGGGGATAGTATCTACGAGCAGTACTTC.